The sequence of this T cell receptor (beta chain) was determined in a study of human T cells and chemical hapten exposure. Study details: Patch tests containing 0.01% DPC, applied to the upper back, were read at 6 days. TCR yields differed between samples (mainly from small differences in pooled library volume). Study-wide results and limits: There were significantly more large CDR3 similarity clusters among expanded TCRs than among controls.

The junction had 9 bases not matched to a gene; V was cut back by 2 bases and J by 4 bases. This CDR3 spans 17 amino acids. CDR1 is MGHRA and CDR2 is YSYEKL in the germline V gene. The sample's time point: patch test 1, 2 weeks after DPC sensitization. Treatment denoted: therapeutic diphenylcyclopropenone sensitization with weekly scalp DPC. Someone pulled total RNA out of unfractionated whole blood. TCRdb itself ran the RACE reads through MiXCR, one entry per CDR3 protein. The sample holds nearly 350,000 distinct CDR3 sequences, approximately 6.3% seen once. In its sample, this clonotype was seen a few times. The antigen remains unidentified.

The material was whole blood, obtained in connection with sensitization to the hapten diphenylcyclopropenone (DPC). This clonotype originated in a woman aged 18-35 years with alopecia areata. Some clones in this sample may be carry-over from other donors' samples. This chain joins TRBV4-1 and TRBJ1-5; TRBD1 aligns across 9 bases. In DNA, the CDR3 is TGCGCCAGCAGCCAACCGGACAGGGGAGAAAGAAATCAGCCCCAGCATTTT. Residues: CASSQPDRGERNQPQHF.